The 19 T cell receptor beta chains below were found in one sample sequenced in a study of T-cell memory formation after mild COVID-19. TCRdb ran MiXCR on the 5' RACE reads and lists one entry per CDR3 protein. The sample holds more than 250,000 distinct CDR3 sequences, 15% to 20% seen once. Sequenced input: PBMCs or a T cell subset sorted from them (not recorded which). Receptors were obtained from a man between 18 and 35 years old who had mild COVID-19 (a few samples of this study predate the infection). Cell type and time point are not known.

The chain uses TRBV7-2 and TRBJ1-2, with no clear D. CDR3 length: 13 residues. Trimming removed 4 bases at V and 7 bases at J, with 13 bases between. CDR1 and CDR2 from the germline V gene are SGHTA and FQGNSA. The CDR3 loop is CASSSPETFGYTF. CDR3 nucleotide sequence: TGTGCCAGCAGCTCCCCCGAGACCTTTGGCTACACCTTC.

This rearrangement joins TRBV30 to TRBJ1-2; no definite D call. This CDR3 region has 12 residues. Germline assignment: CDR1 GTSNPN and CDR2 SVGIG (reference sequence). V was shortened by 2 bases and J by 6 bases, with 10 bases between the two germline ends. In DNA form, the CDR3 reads TGTGCCTGGAGTCGGCAGGCGAATGGCTACACCTTC. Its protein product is CAWSRQANGYTF.

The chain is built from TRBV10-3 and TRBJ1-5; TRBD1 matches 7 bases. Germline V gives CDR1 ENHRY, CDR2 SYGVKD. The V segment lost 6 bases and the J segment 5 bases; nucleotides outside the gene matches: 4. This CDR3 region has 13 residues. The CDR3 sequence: CAIRAGTDQPQHF. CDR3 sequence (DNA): TGTGCCATCAGGGCCGGGACAGATCAGCCCCAGCATTTT.

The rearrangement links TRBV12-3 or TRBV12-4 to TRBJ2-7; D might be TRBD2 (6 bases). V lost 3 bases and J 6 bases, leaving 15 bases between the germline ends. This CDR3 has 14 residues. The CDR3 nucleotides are TGTGCCAGCAGTTTCGGAGGAGGGGTACCCGAGCAGTACTTC. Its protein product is CASSFGGGVPEQYF.

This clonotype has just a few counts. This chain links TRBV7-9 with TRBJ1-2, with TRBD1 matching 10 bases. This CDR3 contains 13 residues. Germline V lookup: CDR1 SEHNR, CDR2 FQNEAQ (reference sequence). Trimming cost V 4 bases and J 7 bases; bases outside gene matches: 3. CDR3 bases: TGTGCCAGCAGCTCCGGGACAGGGGTTGGCTACACCTTC. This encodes CASSSGTGVGYTF.

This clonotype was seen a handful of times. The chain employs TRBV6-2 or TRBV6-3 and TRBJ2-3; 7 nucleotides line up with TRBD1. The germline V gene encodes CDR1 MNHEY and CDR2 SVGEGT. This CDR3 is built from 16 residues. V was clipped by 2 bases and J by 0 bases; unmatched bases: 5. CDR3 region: CASSYGDRGSTDTQYF. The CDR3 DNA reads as TGTGCCAGCAGTTACGGGGACAGAGGAAGCACAGATACGCAGTATTTT.

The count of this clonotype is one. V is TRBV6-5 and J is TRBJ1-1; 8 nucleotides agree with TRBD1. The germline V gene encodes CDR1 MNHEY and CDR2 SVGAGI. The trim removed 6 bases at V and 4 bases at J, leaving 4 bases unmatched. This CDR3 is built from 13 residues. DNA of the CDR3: TGTGCCAGCAGGTTTACAGGGGGCACTGAAGCTTTCTTT. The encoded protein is CASRFTGGTEAFF.

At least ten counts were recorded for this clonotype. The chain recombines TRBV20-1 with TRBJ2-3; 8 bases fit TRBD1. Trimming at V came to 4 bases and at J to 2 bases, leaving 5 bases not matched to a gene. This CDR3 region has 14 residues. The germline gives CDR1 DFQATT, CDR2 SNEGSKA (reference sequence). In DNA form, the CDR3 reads TGCAGTGCTAAGGGGACAGGCCACACAGATACGCAGTATTTT. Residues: CSAKGTGHTDTQYF.

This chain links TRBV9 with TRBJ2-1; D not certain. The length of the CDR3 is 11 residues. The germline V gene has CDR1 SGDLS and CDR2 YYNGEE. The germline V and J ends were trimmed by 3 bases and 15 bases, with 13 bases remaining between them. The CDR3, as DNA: TGTGCCAGCAGCGAGATTTCTCCTCCGTTCTTC. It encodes CASSEISPPFF.

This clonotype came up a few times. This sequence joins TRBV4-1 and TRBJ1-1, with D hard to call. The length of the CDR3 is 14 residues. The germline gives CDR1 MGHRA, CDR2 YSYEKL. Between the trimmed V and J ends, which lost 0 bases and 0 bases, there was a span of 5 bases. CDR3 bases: TGCGCCAGCAGCCAAGAGGCACTGAACACTGAAGCTTTCTTT. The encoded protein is CASSQEALNTEAFF.

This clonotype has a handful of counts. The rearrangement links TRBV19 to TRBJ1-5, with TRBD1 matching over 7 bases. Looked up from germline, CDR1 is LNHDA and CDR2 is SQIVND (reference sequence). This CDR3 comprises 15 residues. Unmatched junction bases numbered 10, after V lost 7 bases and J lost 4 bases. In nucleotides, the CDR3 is TGTGCCAGTACCTACACAGGGGTAGGAAATCAGCCCCAGCATTTT. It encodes CASTYTGVGNQPQHF.

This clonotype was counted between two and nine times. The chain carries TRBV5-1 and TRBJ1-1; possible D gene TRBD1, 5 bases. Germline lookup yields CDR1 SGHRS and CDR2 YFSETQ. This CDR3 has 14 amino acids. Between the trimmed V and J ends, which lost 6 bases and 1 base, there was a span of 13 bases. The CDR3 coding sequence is TGCGCCAGCACCCCGGATACAGGGAACACTGAAGCTTTCTTT. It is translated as CASTPDTGNTEAFF.

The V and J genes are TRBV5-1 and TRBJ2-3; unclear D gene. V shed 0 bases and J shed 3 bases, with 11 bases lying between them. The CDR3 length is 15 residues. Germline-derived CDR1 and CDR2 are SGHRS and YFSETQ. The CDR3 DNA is TGCGCCAGCAGCTTGGAGCAGATGAGTACAGATACGCAGTATTTT. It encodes CASSLEQMSTDTQYF.

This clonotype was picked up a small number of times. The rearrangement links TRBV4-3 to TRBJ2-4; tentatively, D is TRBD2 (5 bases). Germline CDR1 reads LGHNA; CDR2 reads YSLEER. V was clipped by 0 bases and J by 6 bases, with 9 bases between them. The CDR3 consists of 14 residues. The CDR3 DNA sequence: TGCGCCAGCAGCCAAGATCGGGCGGGAAACATTCAGTACTTC. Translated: CASSQDRAGNIQYF.

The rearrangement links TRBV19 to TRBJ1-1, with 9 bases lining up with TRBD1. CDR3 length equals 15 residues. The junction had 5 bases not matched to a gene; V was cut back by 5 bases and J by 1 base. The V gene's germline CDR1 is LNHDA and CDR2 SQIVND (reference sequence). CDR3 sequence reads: CASSVDRGTNTEAFF. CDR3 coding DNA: TGTGCCAGTAGTGTGGACAGGGGAACGAACACTGAAGCTTTCTTT.

CDR3 sequence: CASSVQGASPGELFF. CDR3 bases: TGTGCCAGCAGCGTACAGGGTGCTAGTCCCGGGGAGCTGTTTTTT. The rearrangement uses TRBV7-9 and TRBJ2-2; tentative D call: TRBD1 (6 bases). Trimming took off 5 bases at V and 6 bases at J, with 16 bases between the two ends. CDR1 is SEHNR and CDR2 is FQNEAQ in the germline V gene (reference sequence). The CDR3 is 15 residues long. Full variable domain (rest looked up from reference TRBV7-9 and TRBJ2-2): DTGVSQNPRHKITKRGQNVTFRCDPISEHNRLYWYRQTLGQGPEFLTYFQNEAQLEKSRLLSDRFSAERPKGSFSTLEIQRTEQGDSAMYLCASSVQGASPGELFFGEGSRLTVL.

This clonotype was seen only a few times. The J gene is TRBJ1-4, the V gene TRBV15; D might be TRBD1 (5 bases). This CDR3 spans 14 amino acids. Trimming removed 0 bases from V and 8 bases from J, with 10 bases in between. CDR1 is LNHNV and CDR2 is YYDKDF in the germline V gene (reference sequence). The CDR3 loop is CATSRDQGREKLFF. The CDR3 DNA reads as TGTGCCACCAGCAGAGACCAGGGAAGAGAAAAACTGTTTTTT. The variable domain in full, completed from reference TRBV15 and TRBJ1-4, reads DAMVIQNPRYQVTQFGKPVTLSCSQTLNHNVMYWYQQKSSQAPKLLFHYYDKDFNNEADTPDNFQSRRPNTSFCFLDIRSPGLGDTAMYLCATSRDQGREKLFFGSGTQLSVL.

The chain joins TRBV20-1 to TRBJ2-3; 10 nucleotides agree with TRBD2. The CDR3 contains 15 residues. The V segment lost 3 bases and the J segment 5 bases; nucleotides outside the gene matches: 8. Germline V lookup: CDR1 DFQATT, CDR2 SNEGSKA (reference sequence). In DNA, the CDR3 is TGCAGTGCTAGGGTGGCTAGCGGGGGCGTAGATACGCAGTATTTT. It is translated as CSARVASGGVDTQYF.

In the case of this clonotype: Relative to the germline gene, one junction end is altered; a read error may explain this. CDR3 in amino acids: CASSTWTSGWETQNF. CDR3 DNA: TGTGCCAGCAGTACTTGGACTAGCGGATGGGAGACCCAGAACTTC. The chain has TRBV6-5 and TRBJ2-5, with 10 positions matching TRBD2. The CDR3 is made up of 15 amino acids. Germline loops: CDR1 MNHEY, CDR2 SVGAGI.